This T cell receptor beta chain was observed in a study of cytomegalovirus exposure and HLA in healthy donors. Study-wide points: Available immune exposure information covered CMV serostatus only. Analysis was carried out at a later point, and it linked a missense DCLRE1C variant to TCR beta V- and J-gene trimming.

PCR used 60 Vbeta primers and 13 Jbeta primers. Original data processing: A later analysis counted around 80 million unique TCR beta chains, some 10 million shared. Assay used: immunoSEQ multiplex PCR; TCRdb lists only in-frame clones, some missing. That table is the source of V, J and clone size, and D and trimming were worked out from the DNA. The sample lists more than 150,000 clones, about four fifths occurring once. V lost 3 bases to trimming and J lost 5 bases, with 13 bases between them. This CDR3 has 13 amino acids. Germline assignment: CDR1 SQVTM and CDR2 ANQGSEA. Regarding this clone: The antigen remains undetermined.

The rearrangement uses TRBV29-1 and TRBJ1-1, with D maybe TRBD1 (5 bases). The clonotype comes from a boy aged 10-17 years in good health and CMV-seronegative. Sequencing was performed on PBMCs. In DNA form, the CDR3 reads TGCAGCGTTGAGCCGGGGGGGATGACTGAAGCTTTCTTT. Residues: CSVEPGGMTEAFF.